This passage covers 24 T cell receptor beta chains from one sample sequenced in a study of blood T cell repertoires in COVID-19. The table came from immunoSEQ multiplex PCR; TCRdb's copy has only in-frame clones and leaves some out. The sample lists some 500,000 clones; about 89% were seen once. Sequencing was performed on peripheral blood. All receptors derive from a woman in her 50s with COVID-19, enrolled during active disease.

The genes are TRBV7-9 and TRBJ2-1; 11 nucleotides agree with TRBD1. The germline V gene encodes CDR1 SEHNR and CDR2 FQNEAQ (reference sequence). Trimming took 3 bases from V and 3 from J; bases not matched to a gene: 7. The CDR3 has 17 residues. The CDR3 sequence: CASSFSGTGGFYNEQFF. The CDR3, as DNA: TGTGCCAGCAGCTTCTCCGGGACAGGGGGGTTCTACAATGAGCAGTTCTTC. Together with reference TRBV7-9 and TRBJ2-1, the CDR3 gives the full variable domain: DTGVSQNPRHKITKRGQNVTFRCDPISEHNRLYWYRQTLGQGPEFLTYFQNEAQLEKSRLLSDRFSAERPKGSFSTLEIQRTEQGDSAMYLCASSFSGTGGFYNEQFFGPGTRLTVL.

The chain uses TRBV5-1 and TRBJ1-2, with TRBD1 as a possible D gene (5 bases). Deletions cut 6 bases from V and 4 bases from J, with 7 bases between. The CDR3 totals 11 residues. The V gene's germline CDR1 is SGHRS and CDR2 YFSETQ. Written as DNA, the CDR3 is TGCGCCAGCACCGACAGCTATGGCTACACCTTC. Translated, it gives CASTDSYGYTF.

The J gene is TRBJ2-1, the V gene TRBV4-1; 8 bases are shared with TRBD2. J was trimmed by 7 bases and V by 3 bases; bases with no gene match: 11. Germline V lookup: CDR1 MGHRA, CDR2 YSYEKL. The CDR3 has 16 amino acids. The CDR3 DNA is TGCGCCAGCAGCCATGTGCGGCGGGGGGCGGGTAATGAGCAGTTCTTC. It codes for CASSHVRRGAGNEQFF.

The V call is TRBV7-6, the J call TRBJ2-3, with TRBD2 identical over 8 bases. This CDR3 spans 15 amino acids. Unmatched junction bases numbered 8, after V lost 5 bases and J lost 4 bases. Germline lookup yields CDR1 SGHVS and CDR2 FNYEAQ. CDR3 in DNA: TGTGCCAGCAGCCACGGGACTAGTCGGGCAGATACGCAGTATTTT. It translates to CASSHGTSRADTQYF.

The gene calls are TRBV7-9 and TRBJ2-6; maybe TRBD2 (6 bases). CDR1 is SEHNR and CDR2 is FQNEAQ in the germline V gene (reference sequence). V was trimmed by 5 bases and J by 3 bases, leaving 14 bases between them. CDR3 length: 16 amino acids. In nucleotides, the CDR3 is TGTGCCAGCAGCCCCCCGGAGGGAGTTGGGGCCAACGTCCTGACTTTC. Amino acids: CASSPPEGVGANVLTF.

This chain connects TRBV30 to TRBJ1-6; D remains ambiguous. The V gene lost 4 bases and the J gene lost 2 bases, with 15 bases spanning the gap. This CDR3 is built from 16 residues. Germline CDR1 GTSNPN, CDR2 SVGIG (reference sequence). Here the CDR3 DNA reads TGTGCCTGGACCTCGAAGGGAGGCCCCTATAATTCACCCCTCCACTTT. It yields the protein CAWTSKGGPYNSPLHF.

The rearrangement links TRBV29-1 to TRBJ2-1; 7 bases align to TRBD2. The length of the CDR3 is 14 residues. Germline values: CDR1 SQVTM, CDR2 ANQGSEA. J lost 2 bases, V lost 1 base, and 2 bases had no gene match. CDR3: CSVEGTSAYNEQFF. The DNA for the CDR3 is TGCAGCGTTGAAGGAACTAGCGCCTACAATGAGCAGTTCTTC.

In nucleotides, the CDR3 is TGTGCCAGCAGCTTGGCGGCTAGATCGAACACCGGGGAGCTGTTTTTT. Amino acid sequence: CASSLAARSNTGELFF. The rearrangement joins TRBV5-5 to TRBJ2-2; unclear D gene. The CDR3 spans 16 residues. V lost 0 bases to trimming and J lost 0 bases, with 9 bases between them. Germline V gene data show CDR1 as SGHKS and CDR2 as YYEKEE (reference sequence).

The chain recombines TRBV7-8 with TRBJ1-5; TRBD1 aligns across 8 bases. V was clipped by 5 bases and J by 6 bases; unmatched bases: 12. The CDR3 has 16 residues. CDR1 SGHVS and CDR2 FQNEAQ come from the germline V gene. CDR3 sequence: CASSPGGRGLGQPQHF. The CDR3 DNA sequence: TGTGCCAGCAGCCCCGGCGGCAGGGGGCTCGGTCAGCCCCAGCATTTT.

V is TRBV7-8 and J is TRBJ1-3; 9 bases line up with TRBD1. V shed 5 bases, J shed 7 bases, and the junction held 9 bases outside the gene matches. Germline V gives CDR1 SGHVS, CDR2 FQNEAQ. There are 15 residues in the CDR3. The CDR3 region has the DNA TGTGCCAGCAGCACTTGGACAGGGGTATCGAACACCATATATTTT. It yields the protein CASSTWTGVSNTIYF.

The chain links TRBV5-1 to TRBJ2-3; a possible D gene is TRBD1 (5 bases). CDR1 and CDR2 from the germline V gene are SGHRS and YFSETQ. The V end was cut by 3 bases, the J end by 5 bases, with 10 bases between. The CDR3 is 13 amino acids. The DNA for the CDR3 is TGCGCCAGCAGCTCCCCCAGGGTAGATACGCAGTATTTT. Amino acids: CASSSPRVDTQYF.

Comments on this clone: Other nucleotide sequences from this sample produce the same CDR3. The chain recombines TRBV5-4 with TRBJ1-2; unclear D gene. Trimming stripped 4 bases from V and 8 bases from J, with 15 bases between. This CDR3 is 13 amino acids long. Germline V lookup: CDR1 SGHNT, CDR2 YYREEE (reference sequence). CDR3 bases: TGTGCCAGCAGCCTCGGTAGTCCGGGGGGCTACACCTTC. Translation gives CASSLGSPGGYTF.

V usage is TRBV30 and J usage is TRBJ2-6, with D possibly TRBD1 on 7 matching bases. V dropped 2 bases and J dropped 1 base, with 15 bases sitting between them. The germline V gene has CDR1 GTSNPN and CDR2 SVGIG (reference sequence). This CDR3 has 17 amino acids. The CDR3 sequence: CAWSRHRGGSGANVLTF. The CDR3 bases are TGTGCCTGGAGTCGGCACAGGGGAGGATCTGGGGCCAACGTCCTGACTTTC.

With respect to this clone: Different DNA sequences within this sample yield the same CDR3. The chain uses TRBV5-4 and TRBJ2-1; no reliable D call. V was pared by 0 bases and J by 3 bases, with 4 bases between. This CDR3 comprises 13 residues. Germline assignment: CDR1 SGHNT and CDR2 YYREEE (reference sequence). CDR3 residues: CASSLDSYNEQFF. CDR3 in DNA: TGTGCCAGCAGCTTGGACAGCTACAATGAGCAGTTCTTC. Filled out from reference TRBV5-4 and TRBJ2-1, the complete variable domain reads ETGVTQSPTHLIKTRGQQVTLRCSSQSGHNTVSWYQQALGQGPQFIFQYYREEENGRGNFPPRFSGLQFPNYSSELNVNALELDDSALYLCASSLDSYNEQFFGPGTRLTVL.

The genes are TRBV5-1 and TRBJ1-1, with D possibly matching TRBD1 (6 bases). Trimming took off 5 bases at V and 7 bases at J, with 15 bases between the two ends. In germline, CDR1 is SGHRS, CDR2 YFSETQ. The CDR3 loop spans 13 amino acids. The CDR3: CASRTRTAYEAFF. DNA of the CDR3: TGCGCCAGCAGAACTAGGACAGCCTATGAAGCTTTCTTT.

In its sample, this clone was seen once. Here the CDR3 DNA reads TGTGCCTGGGCGGCCCCACCCCGGCAGGGGGGCGACGGGGAGCTGTTTTTT. Translating gives CAWAAPPRQGGDGELFF. This chain links TRBV30 with TRBJ2-2, with TRBD1 as a possible D gene (7 bases). This CDR3 is built from 17 residues. V dropped 5 bases and J dropped 7 bases, with 26 bases sitting between them. Germline V lookup: CDR1 GTSNPN, CDR2 SVGIG (reference sequence).

V and J are TRBV2 and TRBJ1-6; D uncertain. The CDR3 runs to 14 residues. Per germline, CDR1 SNHLY and CDR2 FYNNEI. The V and J ends lost 10 bases and 6 bases respectively, with 16 bases between them. CDR3 sequence reads: CATSQRVSNSPLHF. CDR3 DNA sequence: TGTGCCACCTCACAGAGGGTGTCTAATTCACCCCTCCACTTT.

The gene calls are TRBV2 and TRBJ1-1, with D uncertain. The CDR3 loop spans 11 amino acids. V lost 11 bases and J 4 bases, leaving 11 bases between the germline ends. Germline CDR1 SNHLY, CDR2 FYNNEI. The CDR3 reads CAVLAGTEAFF. The DNA for the CDR3 is TGTGCCGTGCTGGCAGGCACTGAAGCTTTCTTT.

The CDR3 bases are TGTGCCAGCAGTCGGACAGGGGGGACCTACAATGAGCAGTTCTTC. Its translation is CASSRTGGTYNEQFF. The chain is built from TRBV7-8 and TRBJ2-1, with 10 bases lining up with TRBD1. J gave up 2 bases and V 6 bases, and 4 bases lay outside the gene matches. Germline V gene lookup returns CDR1 SGHVS and CDR2 FQNEAQ. This CDR3 has 15 amino acids.

This chain joins TRBV5-5 and TRBJ2-2; D remains ambiguous. With 4 bases removed from V and 8 bases from J, the gap between germline ends came to 9 bases. In germline, CDR1 is SGHKS, CDR2 YYEKEE (reference sequence). The CDR3 extends over 12 amino acids. CDR3 protein: CASSVTPGELFF. The CDR3 DNA follows: TGTGCCAGCAGCGTGACTCCGGGGGAGCTGTTTTTT.

In regard to this clone: The junction does not match germline at one end; this may be a read error. This rearrangement joins TRBV5-1 to TRBJ2-7, with 14 bases aligning to TRBD2. CDR3 length: 17 amino acids. Looked up from germline, CDR1 is SGHRS and CDR2 is YFSETQ. CDR3 DNA sequence: TGCGCCAGCAGCTTAGGACTAGCGGGGGGTGTTGCCTACGAACAGTACTTC. This encodes CASSLGLAGGVAYEQYF.

The V gene is TRBV10-3, the J gene TRBJ1-1; 7 nucleotides match TRBD1. Germline-derived CDR1 and CDR2 are ENHRY and SYGVKD. This CDR3 comprises 12 residues. V dropped 8 bases and J dropped 3; count of bases not matched to a gene: 3. The CDR3 DNA is TGTGCCATCCAGGGGGATGACACTGAAGCTTTCTTT. As protein: CAIQGDDTEAFF.

This clone was detected a few times. V gene TRBV27 combines with J gene TRBJ1-6, with D possibly matching TRBD1 (5 bases). The V end lost 1 base, the J end lost 9 bases, and 16 bases lay between the germline ends. Germline V lookup: CDR1 MNHEY, CDR2 SMNVEV (reference sequence). This CDR3 contains 16 residues. The CDR3 reads CASSLLGTQTGSPLHF. As DNA, the CDR3 is TGTGCCAGCAGTTTATTAGGGACTCAGACGGGTTCACCCCTCCACTTT.

Only a few counts were recorded for this clone. CDR3 bases: TGTGCCAGTAGTGATCTAGCGGGGGGGACCACCGGGGAGCTGTTTTTT. Translation gives CASSDLAGGTTGELFF. The V call is TRBV19, the J call TRBJ2-2, with TRBD2 identical over 12 bases. The CDR3 is 16 residues long. J gave up 4 bases and V 5 bases, and 5 bases lay outside the gene matches. Germline CDR1 is LNHDA and CDR2 is SQIVND (reference sequence).